The next 27 T cell receptor beta chains were all read from a single sample in a study of blood T cell repertoires in COVID-19. Assay used: immunoSEQ multiplex PCR; TCRdb lists only in-frame clones, some missing. Altogether 150,000 to 200,000 clones are present, less than 90% being singletons, with the ten largest covering 11%. Sequenced: peripheral blood. The receptors were sampled from a woman in her sixties or seventies with COVID-19, enrolled during active disease.

The chain joins TRBV24-1 to TRBJ2-2; D call uncertain. Between the trimmed V and J ends, which lost 7 bases and 1 base, there was a span of 6 bases. CDR1 KGHDR and CDR2 SFDVKD come from the germline V gene. This CDR3 comprises 13 residues. This CDR3 reads CATRTKNTGELFF. The CDR3 DNA is TGTGCCACCAGGACAAAGAACACCGGGGAGCTGTTTTTT.

The chain carries TRBV19 and TRBJ1-4, with a possible D match to TRBD1 (5 bases). CDR1 is LNHDA and CDR2 is SQIVND in the germline V gene (reference sequence). This CDR3 region has 17 residues. The V and J ends lost 3 bases and 0 bases respectively, with 14 bases between them. The CDR3 DNA is TGTGCCAGTAGTATGTACGGGCAGGGATCAACTAATGAAAAACTGTTTTTT. Encoded protein: CASSMYGQGSTNEKLFF.

This chain joins TRBV7-6 and TRBJ2-1; 7 nucleotides line up with TRBD2. CDR3 length: 15 amino acids. The V gene's germline CDR1 is SGHVS and CDR2 FNYEAQ. V dropped 5 bases and J dropped 1; count of bases not matched to a gene: 5. This chain's CDR3 is CASSTASGSYNEQFF. CDR3 sequence (DNA): TGTGCCAGCAGCACCGCTAGCGGTTCCTACAATGAGCAGTTCTTC.

The chain carries TRBV21-1 and TRBJ1-2; the table's D call, TRBD1, has no DNA check behind it. TRBV21-1 is given as a pseudogene. The CDR3 covers 12 residues. CDR3: CATLRQSYGYTF. For the CDR3, the DNA is TGTGCCACCCTTAGACAGTCTTATGGCTACACCTTC.

The chain links TRBV7-2 to TRBJ1-2; D is undetermined. Germline-derived CDR1 and CDR2 are SGHTA and FQGNSA. CDR3 length: 16 residues. V lost 5 bases and J lost 4, with 20 bases in between. In nucleotides, the CDR3 is TGTGCCAGCAGCCCCTCCCAGGCGGGCTCGGGCTATGGCTACACCTTC. Translating gives CASSPSQAGSGYGYTF.

The chain combines TRBV3-1 (or the pseudogene TRBV3-2) with TRBJ2-5; 8 bases line up with TRBD1. Germline V gives CDR1 LGHDT, CDR2 YNNKEL (reference sequence). With V trimmed by 0 bases and J by 2 bases, 8 bases remained unmatched. The CDR3 is made up of 17 amino acids. This CDR3 reads CASSQEGGQAKQETQYF. CDR3 coding DNA: TGTGCCAGCAGCCAAGAAGGGGGACAGGCCAAACAAGAGACCCAGTACTTC.

This clone occurred once. This rearrangement joins TRBV30 to TRBJ1-5; TRBD1 aligns across 8 bases. V was pared by 1 base and J by 6 bases, with 8 bases of the junction left unmatched. There are 15 residues in the CDR3. In germline, CDR1 is GTSNPN, CDR2 SVGIG (reference sequence). The CDR3 spells CAWSAQTGGGQPQHF. The CDR3 DNA reads TGTGCCTGGAGTGCGCAAACAGGGGGAGGTCAGCCCCAGCATTTT.

In the case of this clone: The junction does not match germline at one end; this may be a read error. This chain links TRBV14 with TRBJ2-7, with 8 bases that match TRBD1. This CDR3 has 13 amino acids. Germline V gene data show CDR1 as SGHDN and CDR2 as FVKESK. In DNA, the CDR3 is TGTGCCAGCAGCCGCCTTGAAAGGACAGGGCAGCACTTC. Translated: CASSRLERTGQHF. Variable domain in full (rest from reference TRBV14 and TRBJ2-7): EAGVTQFPSHSVIEKGQTVTLRCDPISGHDNLYWYRRVMGKEIKFLLHFVKESKQDESGMPNNRFLAERTGGTYSTLKVQPAELEDSGVYFCASSRLERTGQHFGPGTRLTVT.

CDR3 protein: CASSISLEPNEQFF. DNA of the CDR3: TGTGCCAGTAGTATAAGCCTAGAACCCAATGAGCAGTTCTTC. The V and J genes are TRBV19 and TRBJ2-1; no definite D call. V was shortened by 2 bases and J by 6 bases, with 11 bases between the two germline ends. CDR1 is LNHDA, CDR2 SQIVND, per germline (reference sequence). The CDR3 covers 14 residues.

V gene TRBV28 combines with J gene TRBJ2-1; 13 positions match TRBD2. Losses at the gene ends were 4 bases for V and 7 bases for J; bases not matched to a gene: 7. This CDR3 spans 16 amino acids. Germline V gives CDR1 MDHEN, CDR2 SYDVKM. The CDR3 DNA sequence: TGTGCCAGCAGTTCCCTCGGACTAGCGGGAGATAATGAGCAGTTCTTC. Protein product: CASSSLGLAGDNEQFF.

This chain links TRBV9 with TRBJ1-6; unclear D gene. The CDR3 runs to 14 residues. V gave up 4 bases and J gave up 5 bases, with 10 bases separating them. Per the germline V gene, CDR1 is SGDLS and CDR2 is YYNGEE. As DNA, the CDR3 is TGTGCCAGCAGCTACGGACTCGATAATTCACCCCTCCACTTT. Translation: CASSYGLDNSPLHF. The variable domain in full, completed from reference TRBV9 and TRBJ1-6, reads DSGVTQTPKHLITATGQRVTLRCSPRSGDLSVYWYQQSLDQGLQFLIQYYNGEERAKGNILERFSAQQFPDLHSELNLSSLELGDSALYFCASSYGLDNSPLHFGNGTRLTVT.

The chain uses TRBV7-2 and TRBJ2-7, with TRBD2 matching over 7 bases. The ends lost 0 bases at V and 0 bases at J; junction bases unmatched: 5. The CDR3 extends over 16 amino acids. Germline V gives CDR1 SGHTA, CDR2 FQGNSA. The DNA for the CDR3 is TGTGCCAGCAGCTTAGCTAGTAGCGGGCACTCCTACGAGCAGTACTTC. This sequence encodes CASSLASSGHSYEQYF.

CDR3 bases: TGCGCCAGCAGCCAATTTAGGTTCAAGGACAGGACGAGCTCCTACGAGCAGTACTTC. Protein: CASSQFRFKDRTSSYEQYF. The chain has TRBV4-1 and TRBJ2-7; TRBD1 agrees at 7 bases. Per the germline V gene, CDR1 is MGHRA and CDR2 is YSYEKL. The V and J ends lost 2 bases and 0 bases, in that order; junction bases with no gene match: 16. CDR3 length: 19 amino acids.

In this sample, this clone turned up once. The chain recombines TRBV9 with TRBJ2-7; TRBD1 matches 9 bases. The germline V gene encodes CDR1 SGDLS and CDR2 YYNGEE. CDR3 size: 14 residues. V lost 3 bases, J lost 6 bases, and 7 bases stayed unmatched. CDR3 bases: TGTGCCAGCAGCGCCGCGACAGGGGGATCCGAGCAGTACTTC. Its protein product is CASSAATGGSEQYF.

In this sample, this clone turned up a few times. The chain employs TRBV21-1 and TRBJ1-1; whether TRBD1, the table's D call, matches the DNA was not checked. TRBV21-1 is annotated as a pseudogene. The CDR3 length is 16 residues. The CDR3 is CASSPVRGQLNTEAFF. The CDR3 coding sequence is TGTGCCAGCAGCCCAGTCAGGGGGCAGCTGAACACTGAAGCTTTCTTT.

The rearrangement links TRBV12-3 or TRBV12-4 to TRBJ1-5; no clear D. Trimming shortened V by 6 bases and J by 6 bases, and 12 bases separated the two germline ends. There are 13 residues in the CDR3. In DNA form, the CDR3 reads TGTGCCAGCAGCCTTCTCCGCGGTCAGCCCCAGCATTTT. Protein: CASSLLRGQPQHF.

The chain is built from TRBV6-2 or TRBV6-3 and TRBJ2-2, with 9 bases matching TRBD2. V dropped 6 bases and J dropped 3; count of bases not matched to a gene: 5. Germline V gene sequence: CDR1 MNHEY, CDR2 SVGEGT. The CDR3 consists of 15 residues. CDR3 in amino acids: CASSVLAGDTGELFF. DNA for the CDR3: TGTGCCAGCAGCGTACTAGCGGGCGACACCGGGGAGCTGTTTTTT.

The DNA of the CDR3 is TGCGCCAGCAGCTTGATGGCGGGAGAGACCGGGGAGCTGTTTTTT. Translation gives CASSLMAGETGELFF. The gene calls are TRBV5-1 and TRBJ2-2; 7 bases match TRBD2. This CDR3 region has 15 residues. Germline CDR1 is SGHRS and CDR2 is YFSETQ. V lost 1 base, J lost 5 bases, and 5 bases stayed unmatched.

The chain recombines TRBV5-1 with TRBJ1-2; perhaps TRBD1 as D (6 bases). The CDR3 spans 15 residues. CDR1 and CDR2 (germline): SGHRS, YFSETQ. Deletions cut 0 bases from V and 5 bases from J, with 14 bases between. CDR3 in amino acids: CASSLVLGTFYGYTF. CDR3 DNA sequence: TGCGCCAGCAGCTTGGTCCTCGGGACATTTTATGGCTACACCTTC.

The rearrangement joins TRBV27 to TRBJ2-1; 12 positions match TRBD2. Germline V CDR1 and CDR2: MNHEY, SMNVEV (reference sequence). The CDR3 is 14 amino acids. Losses at the gene ends were 5 bases for V and 10 bases for J; bases not matched to a gene: 6. The CDR3: CASSLAGGPREQFF. The CDR3 DNA reads TGTGCCAGCAGTCTAGCGGGAGGGCCACGGGAGCAGTTCTTC.

This clone was recorded only once. The V gene is TRBV27, the J gene TRBJ1-1; 10 positions agree with TRBD1. CDR1 and CDR2 from the germline V gene are MNHEY and SMNVEV (reference sequence). Trimming cost V 4 bases and J 5 bases; bases outside gene matches: 7. The CDR3 runs to 15 residues. This chain's CDR3 is CASSSPGQGLTEAFF. CDR3 coding DNA: TGTGCCAGCAGTTCGCCGGGACAGGGGTTGACTGAAGCTTTCTTT.

This rearrangement joins TRBV21-1 to TRBJ2-3; the table calls TRBD1, which could not be checked here. TRBV21-1 is a recognized pseudogene. This CDR3 is built from 14 residues. The CDR3 protein is CASSKSGLSDTQYF. In DNA, the CDR3 is TGTGCCAGCAGCAAGTCAGGGTTGTCAGATACGCAGTATTTT.

The chain combines TRBV19 with TRBJ1-2; the D gene is possibly TRBD1 (6 bases). The CDR3 covers 14 residues. Trimming cost V 2 bases and J 5 bases, with 12 bases left between them. From germline, CDR1 is LNHDA and CDR2 SQIVND (reference sequence). This chain's CDR3 is CASSIPGTRYGYTF. CDR3 DNA sequence: TGTGCCAGTAGTATACCGGGGACACGGTATGGCTACACCTTC.

This clone was detected a few times. V is TRBV6-1 and J is TRBJ1-5, with D possibly TRBD1 on 6 matching bases. V was cut by 4 bases and J by 0 bases, with 13 bases left in between. This CDR3 region has 16 residues. Germline V gives CDR1 MNHNS, CDR2 SASEGT. CDR3 residues: CASSGRTVTSNQPQHF. The CDR3 DNA reads TGTGCCAGCAGTGGCCGGACAGTAACTAGCAATCAGCCCCAGCATTTT.

V and J are TRBV4-3 and TRBJ1-2, with 9 bases aligning to TRBD1. The CDR3 extends over 15 amino acids. CDR1 is LGHNA, CDR2 YSLEER, per germline. Trimming cost V 4 bases and J 8 bases; bases outside gene matches: 11. CDR3 DNA sequence: TGCGCCAGCAGCCCCCGGGACAGGGTAGCGGGAGGCTACACCTTC. Translation: CASSPRDRVAGGYTF.

The genes are TRBV28 and TRBJ2-5, with TRBD2 identical over 12 bases. The CDR3 is 18 residues long. Germline CDR1 MDHEN, CDR2 SYDVKM. Losses at the gene ends were 6 bases for V and 1 base for J; bases not matched to a gene: 12. CDR3 nucleotide sequence: TGTGCCAGCAGACCCCCTAGCGGGAGGGCCCAGCCCCAAGAGACCCAGTACTTC. Translation gives CASRPPSGRAQPQETQYF.

As regards this clone: The germline gene is not matched at one end of the junction; a read error may be the cause. J is TRBJ1-2 and V is TRBV7-2; TRBD1 aligns across 7 bases. The CDR3 has 15 residues. Germline loops: CDR1 SGHTA, CDR2 FQGNSA. The CDR3 spells CASSLARTGLYGHTF. The CDR3 DNA reads TGTGCCAGCAGCTTAGCCCGGACAGGCCTCTATGGCCACACCTTC. The full variable domain, with the rest looked up from reference TRBV7-2 and TRBJ1-2, is GAGVSQSPSNKVTEKGKDVELRCDPISGHTALYWYRQSLGQGLEFLIYFQGNSAPDKSGLPSDRFSAERTGGSVSTLTIQRTQQEDSAVYLCASSLARTGLYGHTFGSGTRLTVV.